The 23 T cell receptor beta chains given below trace back to one sample, sequenced in a study of T cell responses to AZD1222 COVID-19 vaccine. The table came from immunoSEQ multiplex PCR; TCRdb's copy has only in-frame clones and leaves some out. The sample includes 100,000 to 150,000 clones, roughly 88% of them seen just once. Material: peripheral blood, obtained on day 0 of AZD1222 vaccination. The receptor set was obtained from an adult in good health.

The rearrangement uses TRBV29-1 and TRBJ1-4; 7 bases agree with TRBD1. Germline-derived CDR1 and CDR2 are SQVTM and ANQGSEA. The CDR3 contains 18 residues. With V trimmed by 6 bases and J by 1 base, 17 bases remained unmatched. The CDR3 here is CSVETTVGWTGTNEKLFF. In nucleotides, the CDR3 is TGCAGCGTCGAGACAACCGTCGGGTGGACAGGAACTAATGAAAAACTGTTTTTT.

V and J are TRBV27 and TRBJ1-2; D is possibly TRBD1 (6 bases). The CDR3 spans 14 residues. Trimming took off 6 bases at V and 3 bases at J, with 14 bases between the two ends. Germline CDR1 MNHEY, CDR2 SMNVEV (reference sequence). The CDR3 sequence is CASSETGYDYGYTF. CDR3 nucleotides: TGTGCCAGCAGCGAGACAGGTTACGACTATGGCTACACCTTC.

The chain carries TRBV5-5 and TRBJ2-7, with 8 positions matching TRBD1. The CDR3 contains 13 residues. CDR1 and CDR2 (germline): SGHKS, YYEKEE (reference sequence). Trimming removed 4 bases from V and 3 bases from J; junction bases left unmatched: 3. In nucleotides, the CDR3 is TGTGCCAGCAGCCAGGGGGCGTTCTACGAGCAGTACTTC. Encoded protein: CASSQGAFYEQYF.

The chain recombines TRBV28 with TRBJ1-3; no clear D gene. Trimming cost V 9 bases and J 0 bases, with 9 bases left between them. The CDR3 is 13 residues long. Germline V lookup: CDR1 MDHEN, CDR2 SYDVKM. The CDR3 DNA is TGTGCCAGTCGACTGCTCTCTGGAAACACCATATATTTT. Translated, it gives CASRLLSGNTIYF. Complete variable domain (other parts from reference TRBV28 and TRBJ1-3): DVKVTQSSRYLVKRTGEKVFLECVQDMDHENMFWYRQDPGLGLRLIYFSYDVKMKEKGDIPEGYSVSREKKERFSLILESASTNQTSMYLCASRLLSGNTIYFGEGSWLTVV.

This clone was counted once. V gene TRBV20-1 combines with J gene TRBJ2-7, with D uncertain. This CDR3 is 11 amino acids long. Germline CDR1 is DFQATT and CDR2 is SNEGSKA (reference sequence). V was cut by 7 bases and J by 6 bases, with 13 bases left in between. The CDR3 here is CSVPIGPEQYF. The CDR3 DNA reads TGCAGTGTCCCTATAGGCCCCGAGCAGTACTTC.

The CDR3 bases are TGTGCCAGCAGCCCCGGTTCAGGCTGGACAGATACGCAGTATTTT. Encoded protein: CASSPGSGWTDTQYF. The rearrangement uses TRBV7-3 and TRBJ2-3; D unresolved. The germline gives CDR1 SGHTA, CDR2 FQGTGA. The V end was cut by 5 bases, the J end by 3 bases, with 15 bases between. This CDR3 has 15 amino acids.

The chain joins TRBV19 to TRBJ1-5, with D unclear. Germline lookup yields CDR1 LNHDA and CDR2 SQIVND (reference sequence). V was pared by 1 base and J by 6 bases, with 13 bases between. The CDR3 has 15 amino acids. CDR3 nucleotides: TGTGCCAGTAGTATAGTAGGTAGGGTCGGTCAGCCCCAGCATTTT. It encodes CASSIVGRVGQPQHF.

The V gene is TRBV7-3, the J gene TRBJ2-1; D gene uncertain. CDR1 is SGHTA and CDR2 is FQGTGA in the germline V gene. Trimming left V 5 bases short and J 5 bases short, with 10 bases between. This CDR3 has 13 amino acids. CDR3 nucleotide sequence: TGTGCCAGCAGCCCCCGACCTGACAATGAGCAGTTCTTC. Protein sequence: CASSPRPDNEQFF.

Here the CDR3 DNA reads TGTGCCATCTCAGACAGACTCCGCAATCAGCCCCAGCATTTT. Its translation: CAISDRLRNQPQHF. The J gene is TRBJ1-5, the V gene TRBV28, with a weak D call TRBD1 (5 bases). Trimming took off 10 bases at V and 2 bases at J, with 15 bases between the two ends. Germline lookup yields CDR1 MDHEN and CDR2 SYDVKM. The CDR3 runs to 14 residues.

The chain uses TRBV7-9 and TRBJ1-2, with no clear D. This CDR3 is built from 13 residues. Trimming removed 5 bases at V and 4 bases at J, with 11 bases between. Germline V lookup: CDR1 SEHNR, CDR2 FQNEAQ (reference sequence). CDR3 residues: CASSPQVSYGYTF. The CDR3 bases are TGTGCCAGCAGCCCCCAGGTTAGCTATGGCTACACCTTC.

The chain links TRBV19 to TRBJ1-1; D is unresolved. Trimming took 5 bases from V and 0 from J, leaving 16 bases between them. From germline, CDR1 is LNHDA and CDR2 SQIVND (reference sequence). This CDR3 region has 16 residues. The CDR3 sequence is CASSVIRSALNTEAFF. The CDR3, as DNA: TGTGCCAGTAGTGTAATAAGGTCTGCCTTGAACACTGAAGCTTTCTTT.

This chain connects TRBV29-1 to TRBJ1-1; D possibly corresponds to TRBD1 (6 bases). The CDR3 has 13 residues. Per germline, CDR1 SQVTM and CDR2 ANQGSEA. Trimming stripped 2 bases from V and 5 bases from J, with 12 bases between. The CDR3 sequence: CSVEQGIWTEAFF. The DNA of the CDR3 is TGCAGCGTTGAACAGGGGATCTGGACTGAAGCTTTCTTT. The entire variable domain, with the rest obtained from reference TRBV29-1 and TRBJ1-1, is as follows: SAVISQKPSRDICQRGTSLTIQCQVDSQVTMMFWYRQQPGQSLTLIATANQGSEATYESGFVIDKFPISRPNLTFSTLTVSNMSPEDSSIYLCSVEQGIWTEAFFGQGTRLTVV.

The V and J genes are TRBV6-5 and TRBJ1-4; D gene uncertain. Trimming pared 8 bases from V and 0 bases from J, leaving 13 bases between. In germline, CDR1 is MNHEY, CDR2 SVGAGI. This CDR3 has 15 amino acids. Here the CDR3 reads CASGATGTTNEKLFF. CDR3 DNA sequence: TGTGCCAGCGGCGCCACTGGGACAACTAATGAAAAACTGTTTTTT.

The genes are TRBV28 and TRBJ2-2; TRBD1 is a possible D gene (6 bases). The V gene's germline CDR1 is MDHEN and CDR2 SYDVKM. With 6 bases removed from V and 14 bases from J, the gap between germline ends came to 19 bases. The CDR3 has 13 amino acids. The CDR3 loop reads CASSQGPSTILFF. The CDR3 nucleotides are TGTGCCAGCAGCCAGGGGCCCTCGACTATACTGTTTTTT.

The V gene is TRBV7-9, the J gene TRBJ1-4; no reliable D call. CDR3 length equals 17 residues. The V end was cut by 5 bases, the J end by 5 bases, with 21 bases between. The germline CDR1 and CDR2 sequences are SEHNR and FQNEAQ (reference sequence). CDR3 sequence reads: CASSPPHVGKVNEKLFF. Here the CDR3 DNA reads TGTGCCAGCAGCCCACCACATGTGGGGAAGGTGAATGAAAAACTGTTTTTT.

The chain employs TRBV19 and TRBJ1-5; TRBD1 agrees at 9 bases. Trimming at V came to 7 bases and at J to 0 bases, leaving 10 bases not matched to a gene. This CDR3 region has 17 residues. The V gene's germline CDR1 is LNHDA and CDR2 SQIVND (reference sequence). CDR3 amino acids: CASTPGQGHYSNQPQHF. The CDR3 region has the DNA TGTGCCAGTACCCCGGGACAGGGACATTATAGCAATCAGCCCCAGCATTTT.

V gene TRBV2 combines with J gene TRBJ1-1; a possible D gene is TRBD1 (5 bases). CDR3 size: 15 residues. The V and J ends lost 6 bases and 0 bases respectively, with 14 bases between them. Germline V CDR1 and CDR2: SNHLY, FYNNEI. The CDR3 coding sequence is TGTGCCAGCAGAGCTTCGGGACTCTTGAACACTGAAGCTTTCTTT. This encodes CASRASGLLNTEAFF.

J is TRBJ1-2 and V is TRBV6-6, with unresolved D. Germline V gives CDR1 MNHNY, CDR2 SVGAGI (reference sequence). The CDR3 length is 12 residues. V dropped 6 bases and J dropped 4 bases, with 9 bases sitting between them. This CDR3 reads CASRPSGYGYTF. The CDR3, as DNA: TGTGCCAGCAGGCCGTCGGGCTATGGCTACACCTTC.

The V gene is TRBV20-1, the J gene TRBJ1-1, with 8 bases aligning to TRBD1. Germline CDR1 and CDR2: DFQATT and SNEGSKA (reference sequence). The junction had 3 bases not matched to a gene; V was cut back by 5 bases and J by 7 bases. CDR3 length equals 11 residues. The CDR3 bases are TGCAGTGCTGGAGGGACAGGTGAAGCTTTCTTT. It codes for CSAGGTGEAFF.

J is TRBJ1-4 and V is TRBV7-2; 11 bases are a match to TRBD1. The V and J ends lost 5 bases and 8 bases, in that order; junction bases with no gene match: 4. The CDR3 is 14 residues long. The V gene's germline CDR1 is SGHTA and CDR2 FQGNSA. The CDR3 protein is CASSPGQGAEKLFF. The CDR3 nucleotides read TGTGCCAGCAGCCCCGGACAGGGGGCGGAAAAACTGTTTTTT.

The chain uses TRBV18 and TRBJ2-1; 11 positions match TRBD1. The CDR3 spans 16 residues. The germline gives CDR1 KGHSH, CDR2 LQKENI. The V and J ends lost 6 bases and 7 bases, in that order; junction bases with no gene match: 11. The CDR3 sequence is CASSPAGTGGFNEQFF. CDR3 DNA sequence: TGTGCCAGCTCGCCGGCCGGGACAGGGGGTTTTAATGAGCAGTTCTTC.

CDR3 in amino acids: CASSQGGAGGSGYTF. As DNA, the CDR3 is TGTGCCAGCAGCCAAGGGGGAGCAGGGGGCTCTGGCTACACCTTC. The chain has TRBV3-1 (or the pseudogene TRBV3-2) and TRBJ1-2, with 8 bases fitting TRBD1. V lost 1 base to trimming and J lost 7 bases; unmatched junction nucleotides: 8. The CDR3 has 15 residues. Per germline, CDR1 LGHDT and CDR2 YNNKEL (reference sequence).

The chain links TRBV6-5 to TRBJ2-5; perhaps TRBD1 as D (6 bases). Trimming pared 6 bases from V and 5 bases from J, leaving 13 bases between. CDR1 is MNHEY and CDR2 is SVGAGI in the germline V gene. The CDR3 covers 13 residues. The CDR3 DNA sequence: TGTGCCAGCAGAAGGGGACACGGTGAGACCCAGTACTTC. The encoded protein is CASRRGHGETQYF.